This TCR beta chain appears in the sequencing data of a study of T cell responses to AZD1222 COVID-19 vaccine. Study-wide background: It was second doses at about 4 or about 12 weeks that were pooled.

Concerning this clone itself: Its antigen is unknown.

Study-level points and caveats: In the spike-specific TCR repertoire, nearly half reportedly target unmutated variant regions. White British ancestry dominated among donors, who included more females, and clonal diversity was possibly underestimated. Among AZD1222 vaccinees, only 5 to 7 were seropositive at baseline.

Germline lookup yields CDR1 LNHDA and CDR2 SQIVND (reference sequence). J gave up 0 bases and V 10 bases, and 5 bases lay outside the gene matches. The CDR3 runs to 14 residues. Some clones are missing from TCRdb's copy, which holds only in-frame ones; the method was immunoSEQ multiplex PCR. The data show fewer than 200,000 clones, with approximately 92% seen just once and 1.5% to 2% held by the top ten. The chain has TRBV19 and TRBJ2-2, with 7 bases that match TRBD1. The clonotype was recovered from an adult in good health. This material consisted of peripheral blood, taken on day 0 of AZD1222 vaccination. The CDR3 DNA follows: TGTGCCACTAGGGACAGCACGAACACCGGGGAGCTGTTTTTT. Encoded protein: CATRDSTNTGELFF.